A selection of T cell receptor beta chains follows, all from one sample in a study of blood T cell repertoires in COVID-19. TCRdb keeps only in-frame clones here, not all; method: immunoSEQ multiplex PCR. The sample holds approximately 130,000 clones, around 78% seen once. The sequenced material came from peripheral blood. All receptors derive from a human donor in a cohort sampled during active COVID-19. Both conserved end residues are part of each CDR3. The order of the fields is V gene, clone size, D gene, J gene, CDR3 protein, CDR3 DNA. D genes are given only for firm matches. Clone size is stated in some rows and not others, as once, few, many or a class when expanded.

V gene: TRBV10-3
clone size: -
D gene: TRBD1
J gene: TRBJ1-6
CDR3 protein: CAIHTGGNSPLHF
CDR3 DNA: TGTGCCATCCATACAGGGGGCAATTCACCCCTCCACTTT

V gene: TRBV15
clone size: -
D gene: -
J gene: TRBJ1-4
CDR3 protein: CATSRADKEKLFF
CDR3 DNA: TGTGCCACCAGCAGAGCTGACAAAGAAAAACTGTTTTTT

V gene: TRBV5-1
clone size: -
D gene: -
J gene: TRBJ2-1
CDR3 protein: CASSLSGVDYNEQFF
CDR3 DNA: TGCGCCAGCAGCTTGTCGGGGGTTGATTACAATGAGCAGTTCTTC

V gene: TRBV24-1
clone size: -
D gene: -
J gene: TRBJ1-4
CDR3 protein: CATSDPQGKLFF
CDR3 DNA: TGTGCCACCAGTGATCCGCAGGGGAAACTGTTTTTT

V gene: TRBV7-9
clone size: -
D gene: TRBD1
J gene: TRBJ1-1
CDR3 protein: CASSMDRDENTEAFF
CDR3 DNA: TGTGCCAGCAGCATGGACAGGGACGAGAACACTGAAGCTTTCTTT

V gene: TRBV11-2
clone size: -
D gene: -
J gene: TRBJ1-5
CDR3 protein: CASSLGGGEGSNQPQHF
CDR3 DNA: TGTGCCAGCAGCTTAGGTGGGGGCGAGGGGAGCAATCAGCCCCAGCATTTT

V gene: TRBV5-1
clone size: -
D gene: -
J gene: TRBJ1-2
CDR3 protein: CASSTDGNYGYTF
CDR3 DNA: TGCGCCAGCAGCACCGACGGGAACTATGGCTACACCTTC

V gene: TRBV2
clone size: few
D gene: -
J gene: TRBJ1-5
CDR3 protein: CASSEALIQASQPQHF
CDR3 DNA: TGTGCCAGCAGTGAAGCGCTTATACAGGCGAGTCAGCCCCAGCATTTT

V gene: TRBV27
clone size: -
D gene: -
J gene: TRBJ1-2
CDR3 protein: CASSPSGGGYTF
CDR3 DNA: TGTGCCAGCAGTCCCTCAGGTGGTGGCTACACCTTC

V gene: TRBV11-3
clone size: -
D gene: TRBD2
J gene: TRBJ2-1
CDR3 protein: CASSQTSGYNEQFF
CDR3 DNA: TGTGCCAGCAGCCAGACTAGCGGGTACAATGAGCAGTTCTTC

V gene: TRBV9
clone size: -
D gene: TRBD1
J gene: TRBJ1-3
CDR3 protein: CASSVRQGLGNTIYF
CDR3 DNA: TGTGCCAGCAGCGTGAGACAGGGCCTGGGAAACACCATATATTTT

V gene: TRBV24-1
clone size: -
D gene: TRBD1
J gene: TRBJ1-2
CDR3 protein: CATSRTGEAYGYTF
CDR3 DNA: TGTGCCACCAGCCGGACAGGGGAGGCCTATGGCTACACCTTC

V gene: TRBV3-1/TRBV3-2
clone size: -
D gene: -
J gene: TRBJ1-1
CDR3 protein: CASSWAGGINTEAFF
CDR3 DNA: TGTGCCAGCAGCTGGGCCGGGGGAATTAACACTGAAGCTTTCTTT

V gene: TRBV10-2
clone size: -
D gene: -
J gene: TRBJ1-2
CDR3 protein: CASSSSYSVRADGYTF
CDR3 DNA: TGCGCCAGCAGTTCTTCTTATTCGGTTCGAGCGGATGGCTACACCTTC

V gene: TRBV2
clone size: once
D gene: TRBD1
J gene: TRBJ2-3
CDR3 protein: CASKADRGTDTQYF
CDR3 DNA: TGTGCCAGCAAGGCGGACAGGGGCACAGATACGCAGTATTTT

V gene: TRBV6-6
clone size: -
D gene: TRBD1
J gene: TRBJ1-2
CDR3 protein: CASQVGQGRNYGYTF
CDR3 DNA: TGTGCCAGCCAAGTTGGACAGGGGCGAAACTATGGCTACACCTTC

V gene: TRBV7-9
clone size: -
D gene: -
J gene: TRBJ1-1
CDR3 protein: CASSLNWGLSVRNTEAFF
CDR3 DNA: TGTGCCAGCAGCTTAAATTGGGGACTGTCCGTTCGGAACACTGAAGCTTTCTTT

V gene: TRBV29-1
clone size: -
D gene: TRBD1
J gene: TRBJ2-3
CDR3 protein: CSVVGQGATDTQYF
CDR3 DNA: TGCAGCGTTGTAGGGCAGGGGGCGACAGATACGCAGTATTTT

V gene: TRBV10-1
clone size: -
D gene: TRBD1
J gene: TRBJ2-2
CDR3 protein: CASSKTGGYTGELFF
CDR3 DNA: TGCGCCAGCAGTAAGACAGGGGGGTACACCGGGGAGCTGTTTTTT

V gene: TRBV28
clone size: once
D gene: -
J gene: TRBJ1-6
CDR3 protein: CASREGGQNSPLHF
CDR3 DNA: TGTGCCAGCAGGGAGGGGGGGCAAAATTCACCCCTCCACTTT

V gene: TRBV6-5
clone size: once
D gene: TRBD1
J gene: TRBJ1-2
CDR3 protein: CASSTGGGGYTF
CDR3 DNA: TGTGCCAGCAGTACAGGGGGCGGCGGCTACACCTTC

V gene: TRBV5-8
clone size: -
D gene: TRBD1
J gene: TRBJ1-2
CDR3 protein: CASSPRQGWYGYTF
CDR3 DNA: TGTGCCAGCAGCCCAAGACAGGGGTGGTATGGCTACACCTTC

V gene: TRBV28
clone size: -
D gene: -
J gene: TRBJ2-7
CDR3 protein: CASSPGSRGYEQYF
CDR3 DNA: TGTGCCAGCAGCCCTGGATCCAGGGGCTACGAGCAGTACTTC

V gene: TRBV18
clone size: few
D gene: -
J gene: TRBJ2-1
CDR3 protein: CASSPTGMPSNEQFF
CDR3 DNA: TGTGCCAGCTCACCGACAGGAATGCCTTCCAATGAGCAGTTCTTC

V gene: TRBV7-9
clone size: few
D gene: -
J gene: TRBJ2-1
CDR3 protein: CASSPPPGRGSSYNEQFF
CDR3 DNA: TGTGCCAGCAGCCCCCCTCCTGGACGGGGGAGCTCCTACAATGAGCAGTTCTTC

V gene: TRBV3-1/TRBV3-2
clone size: -
D gene: TRBD1
J gene: TRBJ1-1
CDR3 protein: CASSPFLGQGTEAFF
CDR3 DNA: TGTGCCAGCAGCCCCTTCCTGGGACAGGGGACTGAAGCTTTCTTT

V gene: TRBV18
clone size: -
D gene: TRBD2
J gene: TRBJ2-3
CDR3 protein: CASSTRSAGGSDTQYF
CDR3 DNA: TGTGCCAGCTCCACGAGGTCGGCGGGGGGGAGTGATACGCAGTATTTT

V gene: TRBV11-2
clone size: -
D gene: -
J gene: TRBJ2-7
CDR3 protein: CASSIPPGKTLISYEQYF
CDR3 DNA: TGTGCCAGCAGCATCCCGCCAGGGAAAACCCTTATATCCTACGAGCAGTACTTC

V gene: TRBV3-1/TRBV3-2
clone size: -
D gene: -
J gene: TRBJ1-6
CDR3 protein: CASSQGAGRNSPLHF
CDR3 DNA: TGTGCCAGCAGCCAAGGGGCGGGGAGGAATTCACCCCTCCACTTT

V gene: TRBV2
clone size: -
D gene: TRBD1
J gene: TRBJ2-4
CDR3 protein: CASSRDRVDIQYF
CDR3 DNA: TGTGCCAGCAGTAGAGACAGGGTGGACATTCAGTACTTC

V gene: TRBV3-1/TRBV3-2
clone size: -
D gene: -
J gene: TRBJ1-3
CDR3 protein: CASRGGGLGGNTIYF
CDR3 DNA: TGTGCCAGCAGAGGGGGGGGGTTAGGTGGAAACACCATATATTTT

V gene: TRBV30
clone size: -
D gene: TRBD1
J gene: TRBJ2-7
CDR3 protein: CAWSSGTGGRYEQYF
CDR3 DNA: TGTGCCTGGAGTTCCGGGACAGGGGGCAGGTACGAGCAGTACTTC

V gene: TRBV28
clone size: -
D gene: TRBD2
J gene: TRBJ2-1
CDR3 protein: CASSPGLAGARSYNEQFF
CDR3 DNA: TGTGCCAGCAGCCCGGGACTAGCGGGGGCCCGCTCCTACAATGAGCAGTTCTTC

V gene: TRBV10-2
clone size: -
D gene: -
J gene: TRBJ1-6
CDR3 protein: CASSESSGGNNSPLHF
CDR3 DNA: TGCGCCAGCAGTGAGTCGAGTGGGGGCAATAATTCACCCCTCCACTTT

V gene: TRBV2
clone size: -
D gene: -
J gene: TRBJ2-2
CDR3 protein: CASSPQLVTTGELFF
CDR3 DNA: TGTGCCAGCAGTCCTCAACTAGTTACTACCGGGGAGCTGTTTTTT

V gene: TRBV30
clone size: -
D gene: TRBD1
J gene: TRBJ1-1
CDR3 protein: CASTGGTTEAFF
CDR3 DNA: TGTGCCAGCACAGGGGGTACCACTGAAGCTTTCTTT

V gene: TRBV5-8
clone size: medium-sized
D gene: -
J gene: TRBJ1-1
CDR3 protein: CASSPYRVLNTEAFF
CDR3 DNA: TGTGCCAGCAGCCCGTACAGAGTCCTAAACACTGAAGCTTTCTTT

V gene: TRBV5-8
clone size: -
D gene: -
J gene: TRBJ1-2
CDR3 protein: CASSSYRETTYGYTF
CDR3 DNA: TGTGCCAGCAGCTCATACAGGGAGACGACCTATGGCTACACCTTC

V gene: TRBV6-4
clone size: -
D gene: -
J gene: TRBJ1-2
CDR3 protein: CASSDSIGVFNGYTF
CDR3 DNA: TGTGCCAGCAGTGACTCGATCGGTGTGTTTAATGGCTACACCTTC

V gene: TRBV3-1/TRBV3-2
clone size: -
D gene: -
J gene: TRBJ2-7
CDR3 protein: CASSQDTYEQYF
CDR3 DNA: TGTGCCAGCAGCCAAGATACCTACGAGCAGTACTTC

V gene: TRBV5-1
clone size: -
D gene: TRBD1
J gene: TRBJ1-2
CDR3 protein: CASRLTTGVANYGYTF
CDR3 DNA: TGCGCCAGCAGACTGACTACAGGGGTGGCTAACTATGGCTACACCTTC

V gene: TRBV18
clone size: -
D gene: TRBD1
J gene: TRBJ1-1
CDR3 protein: CASSQGDTEAFF
CDR3 DNA: TGTGCCAGCTCCCAGGGGGACACTGAAGCTTTCTTT

V gene: TRBV2
clone size: -
D gene: TRBD1
J gene: TRBJ1-5
CDR3 protein: CASTLGQGRNQPQHF
CDR3 DNA: TGTGCCAGCACCCTGGGACAGGGACGAAATCAGCCCCAGCATTTT

V gene: TRBV13
clone size: -
D gene: -
J gene: TRBJ2-7
CDR3 protein: CASSPGLGYEQYF
CDR3 DNA: TGTGCCAGCAGCCCGGGTTTGGGCTACGAGCAGTACTTC

V gene: TRBV30
clone size: -
D gene: -
J gene: TRBJ1-1
CDR3 protein: CAWSVARGVVTEAFF
CDR3 DNA: TGTGCCTGGAGTGTAGCGCGGGGAGTGGTCACTGAAGCTTTCTTT

V gene: TRBV7-9
clone size: -
D gene: TRBD1
J gene: TRBJ2-7
CDR3 protein: CASSRQGVYEQYF
CDR3 DNA: TGTGCCAGCAGCCGACAGGGGGTGTACGAGCAGTACTTC

V gene: TRBV29-1
clone size: -
D gene: TRBD1
J gene: TRBJ1-2
CDR3 protein: CSVGRGDRGDFYGYTF
CDR3 DNA: TGCAGCGTTGGTCGAGGAGACAGGGGGGATTTCTATGGCTACACCTTC

V gene: TRBV14
clone size: once
D gene: TRBD1
J gene: TRBJ1-1
CDR3 protein: CASSPRQGLNTEAFF
CDR3 DNA: TGTGCCAGCAGCCCTCGACAGGGGTTGAACACTGAAGCTTTCTTT